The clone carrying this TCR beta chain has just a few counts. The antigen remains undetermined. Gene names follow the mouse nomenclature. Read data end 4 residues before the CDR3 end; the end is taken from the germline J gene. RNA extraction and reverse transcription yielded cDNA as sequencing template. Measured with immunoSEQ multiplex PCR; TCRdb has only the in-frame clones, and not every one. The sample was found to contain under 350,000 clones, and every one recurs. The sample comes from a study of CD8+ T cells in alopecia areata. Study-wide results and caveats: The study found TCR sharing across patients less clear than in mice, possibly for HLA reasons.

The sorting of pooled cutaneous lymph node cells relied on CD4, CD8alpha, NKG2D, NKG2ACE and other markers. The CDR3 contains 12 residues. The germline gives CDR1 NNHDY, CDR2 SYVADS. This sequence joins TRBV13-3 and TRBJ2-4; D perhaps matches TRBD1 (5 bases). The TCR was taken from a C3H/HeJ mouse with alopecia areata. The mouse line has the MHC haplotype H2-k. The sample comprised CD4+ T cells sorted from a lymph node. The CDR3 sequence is CASSEPGNTLYF. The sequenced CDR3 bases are TGTGCCAGCAGTGAGCCAGGGAAC.